This T cell receptor beta chain was observed in a study of T cell responses to AZD1222 COVID-19 vaccine. Measured with immunoSEQ multiplex PCR; TCRdb has only the in-frame clones, and not every one. The table shows 130,000 or so clones, with 92% occurring only once. Notes on this clone: Its antigen is unidentified.

Regarding the study as a whole: Nearly half of unique spike-specific TCRs reportedly avoided B.1.351 and B.1.1.7 mutated regions.

CDR1 is LGHNA and CDR2 is YNFKEQ in the germline V gene. The V end lost 0 bases, the J end lost 5 bases, and 20 bases lay between the germline ends. This CDR3 has 18 residues. The sample was peripheral blood, taken on day 0 of AZD1222 vaccination. J is TRBJ2-1 and V is TRBV4-2; no firm D call. The sequence was obtained from an adult in good health. In DNA form, the CDR3 reads TGTGCCAGCAGCCAAGATCCGGCAGGATCAGCACCCGACAATGAGCAGTTCTTC. This sequence encodes CASSQDPAGSAPDNEQFF.